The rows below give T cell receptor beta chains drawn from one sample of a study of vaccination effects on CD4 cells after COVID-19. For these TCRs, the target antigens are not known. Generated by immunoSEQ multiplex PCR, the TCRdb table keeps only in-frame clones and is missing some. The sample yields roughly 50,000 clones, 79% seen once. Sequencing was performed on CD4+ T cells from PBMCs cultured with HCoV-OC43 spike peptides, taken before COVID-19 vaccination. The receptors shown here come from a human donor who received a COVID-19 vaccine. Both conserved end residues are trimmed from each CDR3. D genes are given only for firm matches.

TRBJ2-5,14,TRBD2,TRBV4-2,ASSQDGMAGEETQY
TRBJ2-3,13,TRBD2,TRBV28,ASSSSGGRTDTQY
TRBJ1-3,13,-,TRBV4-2,ASSREIGSGNTIY
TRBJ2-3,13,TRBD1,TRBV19,ASSKGASITDTQY
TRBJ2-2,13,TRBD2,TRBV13,ASSFGGTTSGELF
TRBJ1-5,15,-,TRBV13,ASSTRAPGRGNQPQH
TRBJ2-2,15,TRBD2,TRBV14,ASSQEVRRGAGGELF
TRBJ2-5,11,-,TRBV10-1,ASSESGWETQY
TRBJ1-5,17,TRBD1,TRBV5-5,ASSLAGGEQFNSNQPQH
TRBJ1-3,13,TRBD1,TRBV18,ASSPTGGSGNTIY
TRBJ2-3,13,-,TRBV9,ASSVGRIYTDTQY
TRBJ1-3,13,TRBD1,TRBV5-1,ASSLQGNDGNTIY